This is a list of T cell receptor beta chains from one sample in a study of blood T cell repertoires in COVID-19. The assay was immunoSEQ multiplex PCR, and TCRdb's table has in-frame clones only and misses some. The profile shows more than 120,000 clones, approximately 87% of them singletons. Sequencing used peripheral blood. The receptors were sampled from a man in his fifties who had recovered from COVID-19. Each CDR3 is given with its conserved first and last residue. The D gene is left open where the match is weak. Expanded clones get a size class; other rows say once, few or many, or leave the size out.

>-|-|TRBV3-1/TRBV3-2|TRBJ1-1
CASSQSFGQGQTEAFF
TGTGCCAGCAGCCAATCATTCGGGCAGGGCCAGACTGAAGCTTTCTTT
>-|few|TRBV9|TRBJ2-7
CASSVTGGTYEQYF
TGTGCCAGCAGCGTGACGGGGGGCACCTACGAGCAGTACTTC
>-|-|TRBV7-2|TRBJ2-1
CASSLGGGGPYNEQFF
TGTGCCAGCAGCCTAGGGGGCGGGGGCCCCTACAATGAGCAGTTCTTC
>-|once|TRBV4-1|TRBJ1-4
CASSQLREKLFF
TGCGCCAGCAGCCAGCTGAGGGAAAAACTGTTTTTT
>TRBD1|-|TRBV3-1/TRBV3-2|TRBJ2-6
CASSQTGFAGANVLTF
TGTGCCAGCAGCCAGACAGGGTTCGCCGGGGCCAACGTCCTGACTTTC
>-|-|TRBV30|TRBJ1-5
CAEGGNGQPQHF
TGTGCCGAGGGAGGAAACGGGCAGCCCCAGCATTTT
>-|-|TRBV5-1|TRBJ1-2
CASSLSSTLSYGYTF
TGCGCCAGCAGCTTGTCATCCACACTATCTTATGGCTACACCTTC
>TRBD2|-|TRBV7-9|TRBJ2-3
CASSTTPPSGSTDTQYF
TGTGCCAGCAGCACCACCCCCCCTAGCGGGAGCACAGATACGCAGTATTTT
>-|-|TRBV12-3/TRBV12-4|TRBJ2-7
CASSLASDGEQYF
TGTGCCAGCAGTTTAGCGAGTGATGGCGAGCAGTACTTC
>TRBD1|-|TRBV5-8|TRBJ1-4
CASSPGTALEEKLFF
TGTGCCAGCAGCCCGGGGACAGCCCTGGAGGAAAAACTGTTTTTT
>-|few|TRBV7-2|TRBJ1-5
CASSLLSQNNQPQHF
TGTGCCAGCAGCTTGCTTTCCCAGAACAATCAGCCCCAGCATTTT
>TRBD1|-|TRBV6-6|TRBJ2-3
CASRDRGRLDTQYF
TGTGCCAGCAGAGACAGGGGGCGGTTGGATACGCAGTATTTT
>TRBD1|-|TRBV6-6|TRBJ2-7
CASSSPGQGYEQYF
TGTGCCAGCAGTTCCCCGGGACAGGGGTACGAGCAGTACTTC
>TRBD1|-|TRBV4-2|TRBJ1-3
CASSQDRTGGNTGNTIYF
TGTGCCAGCAGCCAAGATCGAACAGGGGGAAATACTGGAAACACCATATATTTT
>-|-|TRBV7-2|TRBJ2-7
CASSPSTSEGHEQYF
TGTGCCAGCAGCCCTTCCACCTCGGAGGGTCATGAGCAGTACTTC
>TRBD2|-|TRBV28|TRBJ2-2
CASSLLGSGGANTGELFF
TGTGCCAGCAGTTTATTAGGTAGCGGGGGAGCGAACACCGGGGAGCTGTTTTTT
>-|-|TRBV4-3|TRBJ1-2
CASSQDLTRARGYTF
TGCGCCAGCAGCCAAGATCTGACGAGGGCTCGGGGCTACACCTTC
>-|-|TRBV30|TRBJ1-2
CAWAQGTYGYTF
TGTGCCTGGGCACAGGGTACCTATGGCTACACCTTC